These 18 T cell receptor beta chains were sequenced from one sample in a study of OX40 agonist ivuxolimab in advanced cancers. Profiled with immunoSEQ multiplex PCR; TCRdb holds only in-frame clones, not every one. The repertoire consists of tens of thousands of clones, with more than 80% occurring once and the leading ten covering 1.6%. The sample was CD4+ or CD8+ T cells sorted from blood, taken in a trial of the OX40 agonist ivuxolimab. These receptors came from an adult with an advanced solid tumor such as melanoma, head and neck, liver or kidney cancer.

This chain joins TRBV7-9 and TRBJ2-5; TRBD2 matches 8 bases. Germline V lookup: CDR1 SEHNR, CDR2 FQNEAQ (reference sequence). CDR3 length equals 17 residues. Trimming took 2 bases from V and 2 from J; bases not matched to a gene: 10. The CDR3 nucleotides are TGTGCCAGCAGCTTATCGGCAAGGCGGGAGGTACAAGAGACCCAGTACTTC. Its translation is CASSLSARREVQETQYF.

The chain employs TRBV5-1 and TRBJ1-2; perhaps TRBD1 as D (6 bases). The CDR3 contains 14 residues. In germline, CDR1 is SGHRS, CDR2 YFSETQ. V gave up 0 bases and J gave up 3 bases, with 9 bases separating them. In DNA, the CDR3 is TGCGCCAGCAGCTTGGCCGGGGGCGACTATGGCTACACCTTC. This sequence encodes CASSLAGGDYGYTF.

The CDR3 DNA is TGCGCCAGCAGCTACGGACCTCAAGAGACCCAGTACTTC. Its translation is CASSYGPQETQYF. The chain links TRBV4-1 to TRBJ2-5, with D unclear. The CDR3 totals 13 residues. CDR1 is MGHRA, CDR2 YSYEKL, per germline. Trimming took 5 bases from V and 2 from J, leaving 9 bases between them.

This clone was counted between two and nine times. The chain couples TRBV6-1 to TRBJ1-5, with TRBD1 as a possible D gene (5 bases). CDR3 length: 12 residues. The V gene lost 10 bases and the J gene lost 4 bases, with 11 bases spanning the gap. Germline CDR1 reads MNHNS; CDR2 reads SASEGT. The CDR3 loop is CATTGGNQPQHF. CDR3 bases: TGTGCCACAACCGGGGGAAATCAGCCCCAGCATTTT.

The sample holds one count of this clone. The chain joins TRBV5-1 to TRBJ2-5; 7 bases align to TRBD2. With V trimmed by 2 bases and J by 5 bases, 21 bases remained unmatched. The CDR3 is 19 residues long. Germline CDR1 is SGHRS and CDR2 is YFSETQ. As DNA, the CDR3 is TGCGCCAGCAGCTTTGGGGCGATATCCCGGAGACTAGCCGCCGAGACCCAGTACTTC. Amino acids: CASSFGAISRRLAAETQYF.

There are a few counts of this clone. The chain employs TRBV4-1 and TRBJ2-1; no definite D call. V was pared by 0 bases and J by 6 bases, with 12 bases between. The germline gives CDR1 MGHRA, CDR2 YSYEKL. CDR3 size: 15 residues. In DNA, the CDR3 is TGCGCCAGCAGCCAAGATACACTGACGAGCAATGAGCAGTTCTTC. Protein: CASSQDTLTSNEQFF.

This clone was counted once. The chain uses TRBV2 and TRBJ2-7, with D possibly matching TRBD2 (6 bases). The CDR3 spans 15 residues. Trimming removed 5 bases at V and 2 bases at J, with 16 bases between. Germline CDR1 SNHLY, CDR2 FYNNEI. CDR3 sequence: CASSYSGTFPYEQYF. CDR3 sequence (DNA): TGTGCCAGCAGTTATTCCGGGACTTTCCCCTACGAGCAGTACTTC. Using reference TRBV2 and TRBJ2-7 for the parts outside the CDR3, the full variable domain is EPEVTQTPSHQVTQMGQEVILRCVPISNHLYFYWYRQILGQKVEFLVSFYNNEISEKSEIFDDQFSVERPDGSNFTLKIRSTKLEDSAMYFCASSYSGTFPYEQYFGPGTRLTVT.

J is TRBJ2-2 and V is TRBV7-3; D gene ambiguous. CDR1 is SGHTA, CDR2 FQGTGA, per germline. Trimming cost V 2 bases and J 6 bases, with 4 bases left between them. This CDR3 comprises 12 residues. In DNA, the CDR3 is TGTGCCAGCAGCTTAGTACCCGGGGAGCTGTTTTTT. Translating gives CASSLVPGELFF.

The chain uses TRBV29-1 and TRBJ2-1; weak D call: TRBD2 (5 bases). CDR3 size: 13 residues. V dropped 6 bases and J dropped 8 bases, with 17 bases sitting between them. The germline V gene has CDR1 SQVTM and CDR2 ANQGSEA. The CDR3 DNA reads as TGCAGCGTGAGGGTCCCAACCTTCCATGAGCAGTTCTTC. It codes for CSVRVPTFHEQFF.

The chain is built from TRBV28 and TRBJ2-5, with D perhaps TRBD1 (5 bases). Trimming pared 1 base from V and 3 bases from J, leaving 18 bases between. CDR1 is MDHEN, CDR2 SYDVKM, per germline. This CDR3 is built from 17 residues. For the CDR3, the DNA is TGTGCCAGCAGTTTATCCTTTTCCCGAAAGGGGAAAGAGACCCAGTACTTC. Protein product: CASSLSFSRKGKETQYF.

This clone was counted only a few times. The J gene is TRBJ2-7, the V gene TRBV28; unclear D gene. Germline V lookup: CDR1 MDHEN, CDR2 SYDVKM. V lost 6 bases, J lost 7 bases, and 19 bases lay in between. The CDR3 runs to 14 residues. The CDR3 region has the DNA TGTGCCAGCAGGGCGGCTCTCGGGCAGGCGGAGCAGTACTTC. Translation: CASRAALGQAEQYF.

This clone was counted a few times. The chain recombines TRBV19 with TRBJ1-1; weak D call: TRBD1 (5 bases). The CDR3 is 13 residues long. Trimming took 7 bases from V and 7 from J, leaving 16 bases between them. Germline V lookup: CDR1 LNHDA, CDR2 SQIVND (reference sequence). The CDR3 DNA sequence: TGTGCCAGTATGGGGCAGGGCAAGATTGAAGCTTTCTTT. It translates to CASMGQGKIEAFF.

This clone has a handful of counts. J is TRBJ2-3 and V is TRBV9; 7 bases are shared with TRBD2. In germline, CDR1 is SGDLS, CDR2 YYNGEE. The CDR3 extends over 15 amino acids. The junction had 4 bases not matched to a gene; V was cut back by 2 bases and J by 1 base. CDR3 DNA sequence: TGTGCCAGCAGCGTGCGGGAGAGTCGCACAGATACGCAGTATTTT. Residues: CASSVRESRTDTQYF.

The CDR3 loop is CASSFGFRGQDNQPQHF. The CDR3 bases are TGTGCCAGCAGCTTTGGGTTTCGGGGACAAGACAATCAGCCCCAGCATTTT. The gene calls are TRBV12-1 and TRBJ1-5; no check of the table's D call, TRBD1, against the DNA was made. TRBV12-1 counts as a pseudogene. The CDR3 is 17 amino acids.

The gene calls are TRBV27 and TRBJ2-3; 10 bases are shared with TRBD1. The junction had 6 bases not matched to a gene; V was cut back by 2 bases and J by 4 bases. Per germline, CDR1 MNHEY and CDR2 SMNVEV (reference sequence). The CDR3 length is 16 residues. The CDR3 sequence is CASSLKGQGLADTQYF. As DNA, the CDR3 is TGTGCCAGCAGTTTAAAGGGACAGGGGTTGGCAGATACGCAGTATTTT.

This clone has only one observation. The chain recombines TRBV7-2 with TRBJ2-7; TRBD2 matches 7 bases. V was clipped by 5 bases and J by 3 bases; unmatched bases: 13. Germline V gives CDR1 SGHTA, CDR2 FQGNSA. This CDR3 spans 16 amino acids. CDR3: CASSQRGSLTFYEQYF. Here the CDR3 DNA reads TGTGCCAGCAGCCAGCGGGGTAGCCTGACGTTCTACGAGCAGTACTTC.

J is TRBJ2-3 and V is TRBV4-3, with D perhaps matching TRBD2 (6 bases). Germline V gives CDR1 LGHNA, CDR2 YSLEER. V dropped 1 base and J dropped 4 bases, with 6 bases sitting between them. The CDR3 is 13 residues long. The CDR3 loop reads CASSQVAADTQYF. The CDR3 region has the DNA TGCGCCAGCAGCCAAGTAGCGGCAGATACGCAGTATTTT.

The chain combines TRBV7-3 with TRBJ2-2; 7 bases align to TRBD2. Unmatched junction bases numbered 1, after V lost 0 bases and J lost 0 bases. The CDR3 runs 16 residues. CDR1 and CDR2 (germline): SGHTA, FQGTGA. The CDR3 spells CASSLTLAANTGELFF. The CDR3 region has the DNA TGTGCCAGCAGCTTAACTCTAGCGGCGAACACCGGGGAGCTGTTTTTT. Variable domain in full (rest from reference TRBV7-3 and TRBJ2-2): GAGVSQTPSNKVTEKGKYVELRCDPISGHTALYWYRQSLGQGPEFLIYFQGTGAADDSGLPNDRFFAVRPEGSVSTLKIQRTERGDSAVYLCASSLTLAANTGELFFGEGSRLTVL.